This TCR beta chain was identified in a study of T cells in Graves' hyperthyroidism and ophthalmopathy (dated by TCRdb to about 2019). Regarding the complete study: Peripheral blood samples were taken at the time of initial diagnosis, prior to any treatment. To identify TCR V-J signatures that set the groups apart, the researchers used a discovery cohort of about a hundred patients, made up of fewer than 50 with Graves' ophthalmopathy and 57 with stable Graves' hyperthyroidism. Prospective prediction of ophthalmopathy was tested in an independent validation cohort consisting of 18 hyperthyroidism patients and approximately 16 patients who later progressed to ophthalmopathy. The roughly 91 discovery patients were randomly split 7:3 into training and test sets. In addition, the study compared T-cell repertoires in thyroid tissue and in blood from roughly 6 Graves' hyperthyroidism patients. After blood sampling, hyperthyroidism patients were treated with methimazole at a starting dose of 30 mg daily, and ophthalmopathy patients were treated with high-dose intravenous methylprednisolone. TCR Vbeta CDR3 sequencing of approximately 140 peripheral blood samples (43 ophthalmopathy, under 80 hyperthyroidism and 17 progressor patients) is reported in the paper.

TCR beta CDR3 regions were amplified from RNA transcripts. The first round of RT-PCR for the TCR CDR3 was performed with the HTBI primer set and the Qiagen OneStep RT-PCR kit. A second multiplex PCR round built the libraries, followed by size selection and purification. The libraries were sequenced on an Illumina HiSeq2000 using paired-end 100 bp reads. Turning to the authors' computational methods: SOAPnuke was used to process the raw data, removing reads that contained adapters or uncalled bases, had a mean Phred below 15, or lacked an exact match to the constant primer or identifier. COPE v1.2.5 was used to merge high-quality paired reads, and clonotypes were defined as unique nucleotide sequences. MiTCR v1.1 was used to align clonotypes to the IMGT TRBV, TRBD and TRBJ reference segments. Only V-J combinations with frequency above 0.0001, covering about 99% of repertoires, were analysed. The TCS score was defined as F50 (clonal expansion) divided by E x V (chaos), with BLOSUM62-based TCRdist calculated between CDR3 peptides within each V-J. Welch's t-statistics and random forest reduced around 550 V-J features to 13, which were used in a naive Bayes classifier (R e1071). TCRdb trimmed public reads at Q25 via fastp, called clones via MiXCR and kept in-frame beta chains. Every distinct CDR3 protein forms one entry, paired with its most common genes and DNA. TCRdb's processing, not the authors' own work, is the source of the V and J calls. The sample profile shows 700,000 or so distinct CDR3 sequences; more than 12% of them were found once. The ten most abundant clones make up about 12% of the sample.

What the research found in general, with its limitations: During validation, the model predicted progression to ophthalmopathy a median of approximately six months ahead of onset, with around 71% sensitivity and 72.22% specificity. Most expanded thyroid clonotypes (frequency above 0.001) were also detected in blood, suggesting blood repertoires may reflect thyroid immune responses. A model built on a 13 V-J signature distinguished ophthalmopathy from stable hyperthyroidism, reaching roughly 88% sensitivity and about 81% specificity in cross-validation and 80%/75% in testing. No statistical method was used to fix the sample size in advance, and group allocation was not hidden from the investigators.

This clonotype came up a few times. Its antigen is not yet known. No base quality information exists; no much larger clone differs at one position. Deletion took 2 bases off V and 6 bases off J, with a span of 12 bases between the germline ends. The CDR1 and CDR2 encoded by the germline V gene (reference sequence) are SGHNT and YYREEE. Its CDR3 holds 14 amino acids, cysteine through phenylalanine. Only CDR3 DNA remains: 42 bases, in frame from the first base. Ophthalmopathy patients had moderately to severely active disease, Clinical Activity Score of at least 3, NOSPECS grade of at least 4, and duration under 3 months. Exclusion was applied to patients with uncontrolled infections, other autoimmune diseases, pregnancy or lactation. Clinical symptoms, serum thyroxine and TRAb, thyroid ultrasound, and orbital computed tomography formed the basis for the diagnoses. PBMCs were isolated from about 9.2 ml of fresh peripheral blood by Ficoll-Paque density gradient centrifugation. Total RNA was extracted using Trizol reagent, and RNA quality was assessed on an Agilent 2100 Bioanalyzer.

Material: blood. This receptor was taken from a woman between 45 and 60 years old with Graves' ophthalmopathy. This sequence uses TRBV5-4 and TRBJ2-1, and the D gene may be TRBD2, 6 bases matching. The bases are TGTGCCAGCAGCTTTATTGGAGGGCCCAATGAGCAGTTCTTC. Translated, it reads CASSFIGGPNEQFF.